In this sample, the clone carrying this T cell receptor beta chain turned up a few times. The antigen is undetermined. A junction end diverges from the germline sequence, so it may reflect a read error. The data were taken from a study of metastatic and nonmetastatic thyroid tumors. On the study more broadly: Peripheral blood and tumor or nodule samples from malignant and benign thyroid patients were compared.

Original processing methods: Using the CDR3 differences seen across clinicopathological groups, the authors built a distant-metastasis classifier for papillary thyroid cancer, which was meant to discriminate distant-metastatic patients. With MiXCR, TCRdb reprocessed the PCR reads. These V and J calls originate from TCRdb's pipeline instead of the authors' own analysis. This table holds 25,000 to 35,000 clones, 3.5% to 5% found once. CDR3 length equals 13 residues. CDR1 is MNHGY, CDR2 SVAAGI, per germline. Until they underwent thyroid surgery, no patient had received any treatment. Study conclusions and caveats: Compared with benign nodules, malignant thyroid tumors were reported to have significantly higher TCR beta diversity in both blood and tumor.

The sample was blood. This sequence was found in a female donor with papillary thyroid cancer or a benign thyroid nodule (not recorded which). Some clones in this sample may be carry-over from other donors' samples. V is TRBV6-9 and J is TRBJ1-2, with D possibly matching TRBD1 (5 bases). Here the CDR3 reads CASSLSTAEGYTF. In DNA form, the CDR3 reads TGCGCCAGCAGTCTATCTACAGCCGAGGGGTACACCTTC.